What follows describes a single T cell receptor beta chain. Assay used: immunoSEQ multiplex PCR; TCRdb lists only in-frame clones, some missing. The sample includes 350,000 to 450,000 clones, 88% of them seen just once. The study recruited exposed participants who had met a COVID-19 case within 2 weeks before entry. V lost 5 bases to trimming and J lost 0 bases; unmatched junction nucleotides: 10. Per the germline V gene, CDR1 is MNHNS and CDR2 is SASEGT. CDR3 size: 16 residues. This record comes from a study of blood T cell repertoires in COVID-19. Study-level information: T cells, B-cell-depleted T cells, or PBMCs provided the cDNA or gDNA that served as material.

The specimen sequenced was PBMCs or T cells enriched from blood (not recorded which). This sequence originates from a woman under 30 who had been exposed to COVID-19. J is TRBJ2-7 and V is TRBV6-1, with 7 nucleotides matching TRBD1. CDR3 bases: TGTGCCAGCAGTCAAGTGGAGACAGGGCCCTCCTACGAGCAGTACTTC. Encoded protein: CASSQVETGPSYEQYF.